This TCR beta chain was recovered during a study of shared clonotypes between healthy human individuals. In the source study's methods: ImmunoSEQ sequences covered only the junction and lacked quality scores; filtering therefore differed. Clones were sequenced by immunoSEQ multiplex PCR, and TCRdb holds only the in-frame ones, with some missing. V and J calls and clone size are given by that table; D and trimming were obtained from the DNA. The data contain about 480,000 clones, around 79% of them singletons. This clonotype originated in a woman aged 40 to 55 in good health. Some clones in this sample may be carry-over from other donors' samples. The sequencing input was PBMCs.

CDR3 sequence (DNA): TGTGCCAGCAGCTTTAACGTGAACACTGAAGCTTTCTTT. The encoded protein is CASSFNVNTEAFF. The chain joins TRBV5-5 to TRBJ1-1, with D unclear. The CDR3 consists of 13 residues. Germline V CDR1 and CDR2: SGHKS, YYEKEE (reference sequence). The V and J ends lost 2 bases and 0 bases respectively, with 5 bases between them.